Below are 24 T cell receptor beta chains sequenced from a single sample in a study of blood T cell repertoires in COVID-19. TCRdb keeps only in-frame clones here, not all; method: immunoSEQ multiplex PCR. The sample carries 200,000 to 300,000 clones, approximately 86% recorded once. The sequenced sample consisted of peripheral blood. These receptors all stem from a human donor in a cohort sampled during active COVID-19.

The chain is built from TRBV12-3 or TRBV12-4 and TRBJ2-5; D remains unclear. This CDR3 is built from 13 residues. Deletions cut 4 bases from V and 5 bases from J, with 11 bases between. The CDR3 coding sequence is TGTGCCAGCAGTTGGGTCCTAGTGGAGACCCAGTACTTC. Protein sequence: CASSWVLVETQYF.

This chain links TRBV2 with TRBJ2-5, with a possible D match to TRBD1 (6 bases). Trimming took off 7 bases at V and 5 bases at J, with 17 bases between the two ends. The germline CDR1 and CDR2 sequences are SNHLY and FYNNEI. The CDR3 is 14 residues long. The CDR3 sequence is CASTDGSGVETQYF. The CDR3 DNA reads TGTGCCAGCACCGACGGGTCAGGGGTGGAGACCCAGTACTTC.

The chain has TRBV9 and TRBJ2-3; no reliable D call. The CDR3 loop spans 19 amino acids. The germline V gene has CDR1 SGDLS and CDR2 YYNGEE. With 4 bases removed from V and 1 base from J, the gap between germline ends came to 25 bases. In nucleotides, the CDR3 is TGTGCCAGCAGCCTCAGTTTAGCCAAAAGTTTATTGGGCACAGATACGCAGTATTTT. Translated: CASSLSLAKSLLGTDTQYF.

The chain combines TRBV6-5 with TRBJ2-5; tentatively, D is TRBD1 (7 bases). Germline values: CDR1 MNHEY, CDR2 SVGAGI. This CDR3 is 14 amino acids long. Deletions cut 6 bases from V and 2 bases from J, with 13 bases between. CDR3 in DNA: TGTGCCAGCAGGAGACAGGGAGGTCAAGAGACCCAGTACTTC. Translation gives CASRRQGGQETQYF.

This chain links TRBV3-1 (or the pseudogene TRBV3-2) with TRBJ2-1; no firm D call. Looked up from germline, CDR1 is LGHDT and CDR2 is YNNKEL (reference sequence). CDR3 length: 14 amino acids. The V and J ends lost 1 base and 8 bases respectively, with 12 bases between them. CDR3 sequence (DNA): TGTGCCAGCAGCCAAGGAGTTGGTTATGATGAGCAGTTCTTC. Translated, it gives CASSQGVGYDEQFF.

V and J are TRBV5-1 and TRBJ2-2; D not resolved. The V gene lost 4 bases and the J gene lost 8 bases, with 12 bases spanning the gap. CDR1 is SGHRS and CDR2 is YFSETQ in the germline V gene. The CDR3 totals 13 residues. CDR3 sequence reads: CASSPALRGELFF. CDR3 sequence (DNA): TGCGCCAGCAGCCCGGCTCTCAGGGGGGAGCTGTTTTTT.

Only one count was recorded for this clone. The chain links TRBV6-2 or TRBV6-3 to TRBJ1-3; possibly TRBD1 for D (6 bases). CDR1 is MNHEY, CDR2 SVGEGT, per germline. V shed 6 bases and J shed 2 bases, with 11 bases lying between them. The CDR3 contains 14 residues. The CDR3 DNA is TGTGCCAGCAGCACAGGGAATCCTGGAAACACCATATATTTT. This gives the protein CASSTGNPGNTIYF.

CDR3 bases: TGTGCCAGCAGTTACCGGACAGGGGCCGGGTCCTACGAGCAGTACTTC. It is translated as CASSYRTGAGSYEQYF. The chain recombines TRBV6-2 or TRBV6-3 with TRBJ2-7; 9 bases match TRBD1. Germline V gene data show CDR1 as MNHEY and CDR2 as SVGEGT. V lost 2 bases to trimming and J lost 1 base; unmatched junction nucleotides: 6. The CDR3 has 16 residues.

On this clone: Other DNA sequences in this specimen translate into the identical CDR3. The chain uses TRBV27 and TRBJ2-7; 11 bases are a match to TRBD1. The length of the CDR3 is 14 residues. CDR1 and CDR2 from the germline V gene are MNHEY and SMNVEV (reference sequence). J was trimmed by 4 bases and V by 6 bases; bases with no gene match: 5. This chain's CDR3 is CASSPGTGGYEQYF. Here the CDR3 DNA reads TGTGCCAGCAGCCCCGGGACAGGGGGTTACGAGCAGTACTTC.

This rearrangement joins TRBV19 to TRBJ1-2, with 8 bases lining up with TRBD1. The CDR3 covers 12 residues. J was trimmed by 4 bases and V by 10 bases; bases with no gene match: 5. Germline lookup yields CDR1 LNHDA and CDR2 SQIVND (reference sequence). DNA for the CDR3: TGTGCCACACAGGGGGAGGTCTATGGCTACACCTTC. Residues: CATQGEVYGYTF. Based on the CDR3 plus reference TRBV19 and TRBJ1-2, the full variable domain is DGGITQSPKYLFRKEGQNVTLSCEQNLNHDAMYWYRQDPGQGLRLIYYSQIVNDFQKGDIAEGYSVSREKKESFPLTVTSAQKNPTAFYLCATQGEVYGYTFGSGTRLTVV.

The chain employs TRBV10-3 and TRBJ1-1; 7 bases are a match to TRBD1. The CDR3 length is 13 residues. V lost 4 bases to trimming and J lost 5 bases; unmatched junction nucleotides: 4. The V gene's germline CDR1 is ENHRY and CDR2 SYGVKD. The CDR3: CAISADRVTEAFF. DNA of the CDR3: TGTGCCATCAGTGCCGACAGGGTAACTGAAGCTTTCTTT.

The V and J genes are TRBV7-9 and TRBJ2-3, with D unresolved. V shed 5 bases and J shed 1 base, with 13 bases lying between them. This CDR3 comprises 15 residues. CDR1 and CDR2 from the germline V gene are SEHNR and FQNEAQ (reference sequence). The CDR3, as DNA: TGTGCCAGCAGCCTACGGGTCCCTGGCACAGATACGCAGTATTTT. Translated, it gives CASSLRVPGTDTQYF.

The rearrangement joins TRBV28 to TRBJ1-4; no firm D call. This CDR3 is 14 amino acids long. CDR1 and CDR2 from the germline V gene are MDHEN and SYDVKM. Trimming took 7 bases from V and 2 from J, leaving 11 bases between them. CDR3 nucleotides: TGTGCCAGCACGCTTCGGGGTACTAATGAAAAACTGTTTTTT. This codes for CASTLRGTNEKLFF.

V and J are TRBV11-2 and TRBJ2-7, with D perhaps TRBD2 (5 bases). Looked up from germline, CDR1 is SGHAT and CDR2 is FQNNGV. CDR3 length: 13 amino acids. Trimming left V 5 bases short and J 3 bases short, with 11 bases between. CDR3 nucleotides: TGTGCCAGCAGCCATGACTACTTCTACGAGCAGTACTTC. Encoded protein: CASSHDYFYEQYF.

The CDR3 sequence is CASSADRGLYEQYF. CDR3 in DNA: TGTGCCAGCAGCGCGGACAGGGGGCTATACGAGCAGTACTTC. The chain couples TRBV9 to TRBJ2-7; 11 positions agree with TRBD1. CDR1 and CDR2 (germline): SGDLS, YYNGEE. The V and J ends lost 3 bases and 4 bases, in that order; junction bases with no gene match: 3. The CDR3 sequence is 14 residues long.

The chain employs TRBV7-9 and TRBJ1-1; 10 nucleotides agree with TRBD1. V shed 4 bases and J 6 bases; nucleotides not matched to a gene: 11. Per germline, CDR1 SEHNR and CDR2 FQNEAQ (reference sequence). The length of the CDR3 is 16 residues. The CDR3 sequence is CASSWGSGTGAAEAFF. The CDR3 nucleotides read TGTGCCAGCAGCTGGGGGTCGGGGACAGGGGCGGCTGAAGCTTTCTTT.

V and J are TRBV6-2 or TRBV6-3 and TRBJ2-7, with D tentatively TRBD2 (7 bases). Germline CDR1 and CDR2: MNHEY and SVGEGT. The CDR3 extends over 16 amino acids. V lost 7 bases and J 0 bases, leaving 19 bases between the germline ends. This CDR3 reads CASNPRAGGASYEQYF. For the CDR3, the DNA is TGTGCCAGCAACCCGCGGGCTGGGGGGGCCTCCTACGAGCAGTACTTC.

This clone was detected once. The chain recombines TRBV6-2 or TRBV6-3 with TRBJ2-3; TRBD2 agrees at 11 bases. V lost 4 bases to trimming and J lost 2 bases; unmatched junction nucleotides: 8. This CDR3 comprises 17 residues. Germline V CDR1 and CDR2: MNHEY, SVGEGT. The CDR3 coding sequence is TGTGCCAGCAGTTCCGGGACTAGCGGCGCTTACACAGATACGCAGTATTTT. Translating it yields CASSSGTSGAYTDTQYF.

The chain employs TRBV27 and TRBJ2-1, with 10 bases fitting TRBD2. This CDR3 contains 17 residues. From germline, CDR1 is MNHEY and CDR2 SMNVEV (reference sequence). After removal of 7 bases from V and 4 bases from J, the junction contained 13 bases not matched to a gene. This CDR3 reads CASIGELAGAGYNEQFF. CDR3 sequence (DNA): TGTGCCAGCATCGGGGAGCTAGCGGGAGCGGGGTACAATGAGCAGTTCTTC.

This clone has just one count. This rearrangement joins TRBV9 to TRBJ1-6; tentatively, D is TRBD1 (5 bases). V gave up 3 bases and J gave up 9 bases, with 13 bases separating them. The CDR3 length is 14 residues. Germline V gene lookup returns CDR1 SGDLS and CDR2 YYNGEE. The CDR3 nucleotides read TGTGCCAGCAGCGAGGCACCTCAGGGTTCACCCCTCCACTTT. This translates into CASSEAPQGSPLHF. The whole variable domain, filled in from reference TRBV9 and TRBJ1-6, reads DSGVTQTPKHLITATGQRVTLRCSPRSGDLSVYWYQQSLDQGLQFLIQYYNGEERAKGNILERFSAQQFPDLHSELNLSSLELGDSALYFCASSEAPQGSPLHFGNGTRLTVT.

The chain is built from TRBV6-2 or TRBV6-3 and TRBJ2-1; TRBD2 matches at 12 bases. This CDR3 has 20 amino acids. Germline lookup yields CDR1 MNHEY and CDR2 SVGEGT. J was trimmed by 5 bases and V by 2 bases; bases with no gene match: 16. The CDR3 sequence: CASSYATPGLAGPGDNEQFF. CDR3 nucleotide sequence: TGTGCCAGCAGTTACGCCACCCCGGGACTAGCGGGCCCCGGGGACAATGAGCAGTTCTTC.

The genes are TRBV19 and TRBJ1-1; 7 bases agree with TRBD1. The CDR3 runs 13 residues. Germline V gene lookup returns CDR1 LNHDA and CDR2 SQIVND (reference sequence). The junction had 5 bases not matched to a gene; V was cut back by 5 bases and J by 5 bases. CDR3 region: CASSPNRGTEAFF. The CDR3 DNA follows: TGTGCCAGTAGTCCAAACAGGGGAACTGAAGCTTTCTTT.

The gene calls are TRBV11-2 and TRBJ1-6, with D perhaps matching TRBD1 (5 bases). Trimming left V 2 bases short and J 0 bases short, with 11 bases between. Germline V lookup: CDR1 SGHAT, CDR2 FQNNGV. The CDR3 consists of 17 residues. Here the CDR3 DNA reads TGTGCCAGCAGCTTATCTAGGGGAAGCTCCTATAATTCACCCCTCCACTTT. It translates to CASSLSRGSSYNSPLHF. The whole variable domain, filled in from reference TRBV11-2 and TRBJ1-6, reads EAGVAQSPRYKIIEKRQSVAFWCNPISGHATLYWYQQILGQGPKLLIQFQNNGVVDDSQLPKDRFSAERLKGVDSTLKIQPAKLEDSAVYLCASSLSRGSSYNSPLHFGNGTRLTVT.

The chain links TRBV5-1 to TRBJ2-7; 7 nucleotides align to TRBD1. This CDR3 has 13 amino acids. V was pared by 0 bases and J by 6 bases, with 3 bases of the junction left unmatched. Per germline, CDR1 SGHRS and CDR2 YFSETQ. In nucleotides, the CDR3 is TGCGCCAGCAGCTTGGGGTGGACAGGCGAGCAGTACTTC. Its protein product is CASSLGWTGEQYF.